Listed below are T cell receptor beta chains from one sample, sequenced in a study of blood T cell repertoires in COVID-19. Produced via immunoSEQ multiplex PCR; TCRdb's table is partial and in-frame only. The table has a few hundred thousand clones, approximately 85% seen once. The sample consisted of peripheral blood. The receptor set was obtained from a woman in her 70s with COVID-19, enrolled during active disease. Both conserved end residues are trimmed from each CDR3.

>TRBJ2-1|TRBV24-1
ATSDATGNGAYNEQF
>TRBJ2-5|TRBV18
ASSPPGLRIQETQY
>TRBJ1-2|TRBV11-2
ASSLGGWTDYGYT
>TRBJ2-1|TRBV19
ASTDRDEQF
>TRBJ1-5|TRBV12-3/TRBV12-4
ASNRQGTQPQH
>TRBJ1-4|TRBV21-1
ASSKASDREVGANEKLF
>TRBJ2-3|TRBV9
ASRPPQIFPDTQY
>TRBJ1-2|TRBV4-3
ASSQVGGLRGYT
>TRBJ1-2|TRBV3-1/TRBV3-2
ASSPTGLNYGYT
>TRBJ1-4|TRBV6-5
ASKPGQGRVEKLF
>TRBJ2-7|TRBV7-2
ASSPRDRRYEQY
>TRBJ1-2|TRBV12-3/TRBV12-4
ASSLGRGGYT
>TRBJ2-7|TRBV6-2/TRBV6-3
ASSPRGTSGGHSGEQY
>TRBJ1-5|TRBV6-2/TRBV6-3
ASSYAHMVQPQH
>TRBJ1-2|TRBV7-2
ASSFPAAYYGYT
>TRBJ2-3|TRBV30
AWSGLAGVGDTQY
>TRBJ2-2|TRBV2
ASIYGLAGNMGTGELF
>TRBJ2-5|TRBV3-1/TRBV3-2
ASSPRTSAIQRETQY
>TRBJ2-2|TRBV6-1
ASSEEPGGITGELF
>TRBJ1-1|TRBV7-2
ASSLGQGILNTEAF
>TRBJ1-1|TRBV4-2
ASSYTGARNTEAF
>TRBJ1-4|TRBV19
ASSTHGQGTNEKLF
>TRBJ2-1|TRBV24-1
ATAERPSGEQF
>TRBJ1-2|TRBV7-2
ASSPRQGNYGYT
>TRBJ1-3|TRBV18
ASSPNYASSGNTIY
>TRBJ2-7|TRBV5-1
ASSPTRTGGGYEQY
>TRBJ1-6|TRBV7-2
ASSSDSPYNSPLH
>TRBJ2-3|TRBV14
ASSQEPLWATSSTDTQY
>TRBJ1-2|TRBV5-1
ASSLGQIYGYT
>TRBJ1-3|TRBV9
ASGASSGNTIY
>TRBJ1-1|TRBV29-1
SVTRQNTEAF
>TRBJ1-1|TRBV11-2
ASTLLANTEAF
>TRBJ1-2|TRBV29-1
SVEDGRGRSYGYT
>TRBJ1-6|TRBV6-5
ASSYSGLRAYSPLH
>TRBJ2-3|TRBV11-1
ASSLPGQTTDTQY
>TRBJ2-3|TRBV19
ASSLRYTDTQY
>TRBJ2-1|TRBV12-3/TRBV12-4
ASKVRAGSSQF
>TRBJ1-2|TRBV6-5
ASSLDTNYGYT
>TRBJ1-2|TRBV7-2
ASSPTGVVDYGYT
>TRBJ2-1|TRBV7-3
ASSLTPRDEQF
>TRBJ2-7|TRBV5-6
ASSEAIAGRWEQY
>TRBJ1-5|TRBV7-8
ASSPTGANGNQPQH
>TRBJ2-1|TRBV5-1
ASSAGGVAGVEQF
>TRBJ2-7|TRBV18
ASSPQTGSSSYEQY
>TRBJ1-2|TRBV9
ASSEGDGLNYGYT
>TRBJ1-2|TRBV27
ASSRGSLGQANYGYT
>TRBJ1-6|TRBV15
ATSNRDRANSPLH
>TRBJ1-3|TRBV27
ASRLQGNPGNTIY
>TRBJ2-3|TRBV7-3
ASSLTGTVNTDTQY
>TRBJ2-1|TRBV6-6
ASSPVFLSGGGSYNEQF
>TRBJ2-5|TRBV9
ASSVAWSRQETQY
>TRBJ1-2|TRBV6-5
ASSSPSSYGYT
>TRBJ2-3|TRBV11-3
ASSLVGGVADTQY
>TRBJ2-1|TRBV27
ASSLTRGRFFNEQF
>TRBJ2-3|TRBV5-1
ASSFLNRGPDTQY
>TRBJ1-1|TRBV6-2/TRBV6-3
ASSYSRLLTEAF
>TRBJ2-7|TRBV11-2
ASSYTTGPLYEQY
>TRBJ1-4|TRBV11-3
ASSTRGNEKLF
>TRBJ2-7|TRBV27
ASSLSFLPVTYEQY
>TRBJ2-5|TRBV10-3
AISPTGTGGETQY